Sequencing of this T cell receptor beta chain was carried out in a study of blood T cell repertoires in COVID-19. Study-wide context: Whether acute or convalescent, the COVID-19 samples came from the United States, Italy and Spain.

The CDR3 contains 16 residues. The germline V gene has CDR1 SEHNR and CDR2 FQNEAQ (reference sequence). V shed 4 bases and J shed 8 bases, with 20 bases lying between them. TCRdb keeps only in-frame clones here, not all; method: immunoSEQ multiplex PCR. The sample has approximately 170,000 clones, approximately 80% seen once. The J gene is TRBJ2-2, the V gene TRBV7-9; D is perhaps TRBD1 (6 bases). This TCR was sampled from a man aged 65-85 years who had recovered from COVID-19. Sequenced input: peripheral blood. CDR3 bases: TGTGCCAGCAGCTCCCCCGGGACACCCTCAAGGGGGGAGCTGTTTTTT. This translates into CASSSPGTPSRGELFF.